This T cell receptor beta chain was found in a study of T cell responses to AZD1222 COVID-19 vaccine. V was pared by 5 bases and J by 2 bases, with 12 bases between. The CDR3 runs 14 residues. Germline CDR1 MDHEN, CDR2 SYDVKM. Clones were sequenced by immunoSEQ multiplex PCR, and TCRdb holds only the in-frame ones, with some missing. The table shows about 100,000 clones, with roughly 86% occurring only once. Study-wide results and limits: Epitopes outside B.1.351 and B.1.1.7 mutated regions reportedly drew nearly half of spike TCRs. Among the donors, most were white British and more were female, and clonal diversity was possibly underestimated. Spike regions recognized by vaccine-associated CD4 TCRs spanned the protein, led by 160-218 and 743-854. Vaccination with two AZD1222 doses was followed by a rise in Spike-specific TCR breadth and depth.

On this clone itself: Its antigen is undetermined.

V and J are TRBV28 and TRBJ1-1; no firm D call. The source material was peripheral blood, sampled on day 0 of MenACWY control vaccination. This TCR was recovered from an adult in good health. CDR3 amino acids: CASSPQRRNTEAFF. The CDR3 region has the DNA TGTGCCAGCAGTCCGCAGAGACGAAACACTGAAGCTTTCTTT.